A single sample is the source of the 8 T cell receptor beta chains below, sequenced in a study of blood T cell repertoires in COVID-19. The data were produced by immunoSEQ multiplex PCR, yet TCRdb's version contains in-frame clones alone and is incomplete. The sample holds some 80,000 clones, approximately 86% seen once. The specimen was peripheral blood. The receptors were sampled from a woman aged 45-59 years with active or convalescent COVID-19.

The chain employs TRBV19 and TRBJ1-4; 9 bases agree with TRBD1. The germline V gene encodes CDR1 LNHDA and CDR2 SQIVND (reference sequence). This CDR3 has 15 amino acids. Losses at the gene ends were 5 bases for V and 7 bases for J; bases not matched to a gene: 8. CDR3 sequence reads: CASSSITGGSEKLFF. CDR3 nucleotide sequence: TGTGCCAGTAGTTCGATCACAGGGGGCAGTGAAAAACTGTTTTTT.

The V call is TRBV5-1, the J call TRBJ2-1; D is ambiguous. The germline V gene encodes CDR1 SGHRS and CDR2 YFSETQ. CDR3 length: 16 residues. V was trimmed by 4 bases and J by 0 bases, leaving 14 bases between them. CDR3 protein: CASSRRLSGSYNEQFF. As DNA, the CDR3 is TGCGCCAGCAGCCGCCGGCTTTCGGGCTCCTACAATGAGCAGTTCTTC.

The chain employs TRBV6-2 or TRBV6-3 and TRBJ2-5, with D perhaps TRBD2 (5 bases). Germline CDR1 is MNHEY and CDR2 is SVGEGT. Trimming removed 0 bases at V and 0 bases at J, with 11 bases between. The CDR3 totals 16 residues. The CDR3 DNA sequence: TGTGCCAGCAGTTACTCTCCCATGGACTACCAAGAGACCCAGTACTTC. Amino acid sequence: CASSYSPMDYQETQYF.

The chain couples TRBV3-1 (or the pseudogene TRBV3-2) to TRBJ1-2, with D maybe TRBD1 (5 bases). Germline-derived CDR1 and CDR2 are LGHDT and YNNKEL (reference sequence). The CDR3 spans 14 residues. V lost 4 bases, J lost 4 bases, and 13 bases lay in between. CDR3 coding DNA: TGTGCCAGCAGCCTAGACCAGGGTTTCTATGGCTACACCTTC. Translated, it gives CASSLDQGFYGYTF.

This rearrangement joins TRBV4-3 to TRBJ2-1; TRBD1 matches 9 bases. Unmatched junction bases numbered 5, after V lost 8 bases and J lost 6 bases. This CDR3 has 13 residues. Germline-derived CDR1 and CDR2 are LGHNA and YSLEER. CDR3 protein: CASGDRDGNEQFF. CDR3 DNA: TGCGCCAGCGGGGACAGGGACGGCAATGAGCAGTTCTTC.

This chain links TRBV4-1 with TRBJ1-6; 9 nucleotides line up with TRBD1. Germline CDR1 reads MGHRA; CDR2 reads YSYEKL. The CDR3 consists of 14 residues. V lost 3 bases to trimming and J lost 7 bases; unmatched junction nucleotides: 1. CDR3: CASSQDRGNSPLHF. CDR3 nucleotide sequence: TGCGCCAGCAGCCAGGACAGGGGAAATTCACCCCTCCACTTT.

The genes are TRBV7-8 and TRBJ1-1, with D possibly matching TRBD1 (5 bases). V lost 5 bases, J lost 1 base, and 11 bases lay in between. Per germline, CDR1 SGHVS and CDR2 FQNEAQ. This CDR3 spans 14 amino acids. This CDR3 is CASSMGLTNTEAFF. CDR3 bases: TGTGCCAGCAGCATGGGACTCACGAACACTGAAGCTTTCTTT.

The chain combines TRBV11-2 with TRBJ1-4, with 7 bases aligning to TRBD1. CDR1 SGHAT and CDR2 FQNNGV come from the germline V gene. The junction had 21 bases not matched to a gene; V was cut back by 10 bases and J by 7 bases. The CDR3 spans 17 residues. The CDR3 coding sequence is TGTGCCATCCGTAGGGAAGGGAAAGGGGGCGTCAGTGAAAAACTGTTTTTT. Protein: CAIRREGKGGVSEKLFF.